A selection of T cell receptor beta chains follows, all from one sample in a study of cytomegalovirus exposure and HLA in healthy donors. The protocol was immunoSEQ multiplex PCR, while the TCRdb copy is restricted to in-frame clones and leaves out a portion. The sample includes approximately 100,000 clones, roughly 82% of them seen just once. The source material was PBMCs. These receptors all stem from a man in his fifties or sixties in good health and CMV-seronegative. Each CDR3 is given with its conserved first and last residue. A D gene is named only where the DNA matches it firmly. Expanded clones are given a class, and other clones once, few, many or no size at all.

TRBV25-1,TRBJ2-3,TRBD1,13,.,CATKDREADTQYF,TGTGCCACCAAGGACAGGGAAGCAGATACGCAGTATTTT
TRBV7-9,TRBJ1-4,.,12,few,CASSPGIEKLFF,TGTGCCAGCAGCCCCGGGATTGAAAAACTGTTTTTT
TRBV10-1,TRBJ2-3,.,17,.,CASSDHRGYHSTDTQYF,TGCGCCAGCAGTGACCATAGGGGGTACCATAGCACAGATACGCAGTATTTT
TRBV27,TRBJ1-4,.,13,.,CASSLLANEKLFF,TGTGCCAGCAGTTTACTAGCTAATGAAAAACTGTTTTTT
TRBV2,TRBJ1-6,.,13,.,CASKADYNSPLHF,TGTGCCTCCAAAGCGGATTATAATTCACCCCTCCACTTT
TRBV7-2,TRBJ2-2,TRBD2,16,once,CASSLGLAGDTGELFF,TGTGCCAGCAGCTTGGGGCTAGCGGGGGACACCGGGGAGCTGTTTTTT
TRBV10-3,TRBJ1-4,TRBD1,15,.,CAISENRDRNEKLFF,TGTGCCATCAGTGAGAACCGGGACAGGAATGAAAAACTGTTTTTT
TRBV11-2,TRBJ2-1,.,16,.,CASSPSRGNSYNEQFF,TGTGCCAGCAGCCCCTCACGGGGGAACTCCTACAATGAGCAGTTCTTC
TRBV27,TRBJ1-6,TRBD1,15,.,CASSDRGVWDSPLHF,TGTGCCAGTAGTGACAGGGGAGTATGGGATTCACCCCTCCACTTT
TRBV7-9,TRBJ1-1,TRBD1,15,few,CASSLWDRMNTEAFF,TGTGCCAGCAGCTTATGGGACAGAATGAACACTGAAGCTTTCTTT
TRBV2,TRBJ1-5,.,11,.,CASSVQQPRHF,TGTGCCAGCAGTGTACAACAGCCCCGGCATTTT
TRBV7-2,TRBJ2-2,TRBD1,15,.,CASSTGGSITGELFF,TGTGCCAGCAGCACAGGGGGCTCGATCACCGGGGAGCTGTTTTTT
TRBV15,TRBJ1-5,.,17,.,CATSRDISSYSNQPQHF,TGTGCCACCAGCAGAGATATCAGTTCTTATAGCAATCAGCCCCAGCATTTT
TRBV18,TRBJ2-1,.,14,.,CASSPGRGTDEQFF,TGTGCCAGCTCACCGGGAAGGGGTACGGATGAGCAGTTCTTC
TRBV7-8,TRBJ1-5,.,15,.,CASSLVGGGNQPQHF,TGTGCCAGCAGCTTAGTGGGGGGGGGCAATCAGCCCCAGCATTTT
TRBV10-3,TRBJ2-1,.,13,.,CASTQATHNEQFF,TGTGCCAGCACACAGGCCACTCACAATGAGCAGTTCTTC
TRBV29-1,TRBJ2-3,TRBD1,16,.,CSVRGQDWGKTDTQYF,TGCAGCGTCCGGGGACAGGATTGGGGTAAAACAGATACGCAGTATTTT
TRBV7-3,TRBJ2-1,.,16,few,CASSQPDRDSYNEQFF,TGTGCCAGCAGCCAACCCGATCGGGACTCCTACAATGAGCAGTTCTTC
TRBV7-9,TRBJ1-1,.,15,.,CASSPGLGALTEAFF,TGTGCCAGCAGCCCGGGGCTGGGGGCTTTGACTGAAGCTTTCTTT
TRBV7-2,TRBJ2-2,.,15,.,CASSVGQGYTGELFF,TGTGCCAGCAGCGTGGGGCAAGGATACACCGGGGAGCTGTTTTTT
TRBV5-1,TRBJ2-5,TRBD1,16,.,CASSWTGTGTSGTQYF,TGCGCCAGCAGCTGGACCGGGACAGGTACATCCGGGACCCAGTACTTC
TRBV2,TRBJ2-1,TRBD2,14,.,CASSDRAGGDEQFF,TGTGCCAGCAGTGACCGAGCGGGGGGCGATGAGCAGTTCTTC
TRBV7-9,TRBJ2-7,.,11,.,CASSSHYEQYF,TGTGCCAGCAGCTCTCACTACGAGCAGTACTTC
TRBV5-1,TRBJ2-3,.,14,.,CASSFTPNTDTQYF,TGCGCCAGCAGCTTTACTCCAAACACAGATACGCAGTATTTT
TRBV30,TRBJ2-5,.,15,.,CAWRGRGLGSGTQYF,TGTGCCTGGAGGGGGCGGGGGCTCGGTTCCGGGACCCAGTACTTC
TRBV4-1,TRBJ1-4,.,18,few,CASSQEAGTFTWSEKLFF,TGCGCCAGCAGCCAAGAAGCGGGAACGTTCACGTGGAGCGAAAAACTGTTTTTT
TRBV5-4,TRBJ2-3,TRBD2,16,.,CASSTPSGEFTDTQYF,TGTGCCAGCAGCACCCCTAGCGGGGAGTTCACAGATACGCAGTATTTT
TRBV29-1,TRBJ1-2,.,13,.,CSAGGGRSYGYTF,TGCAGCGCCGGGGGGGGGCGATCCTATGGCTACACCTTC
TRBV7-9,TRBJ1-4,.,14,.,CASTDSATNEKLFF,TGTGCCAGCACCGACAGTGCAACTAATGAAAAACTGTTTTTT
TRBV9,TRBJ1-2,.,15,.,CASSVTLSQGYGYTF,TGTGCCAGCAGCGTAACCCTCAGCCAGGGCTATGGCTACACCTTC
TRBV7-9,TRBJ1-1,.,13,few,CSSSPEGGAEAFF,TGTTCCAGCAGCCCCGAGGGGGGGGCTGAAGCTTTCTTT
TRBV2,TRBJ1-1,TRBD1,14,.,CASSAGQWLTEAFF,TGTGCCAGCAGCGCGGGACAGTGGCTCACTGAAGCTTTCTTT
TRBV20-1,TRBJ1-4,.,11,.,CSAQRDEKLFF,TGCAGTGCTCAACGGGATGAAAAACTGTTTTTT
TRBV19,TRBJ1-3,.,13,.,CASQWSSGNTIYF,TGTGCCAGTCAGTGGAGCTCTGGAAACACCATATATTTT
TRBV14,TRBJ1-4,.,12,.,CASSPLGEKLSF,TGTGCCAGCAGCCCCCTGGGCGAAAAACTGTCTTTT
TRBV4-3,TRBJ2-2,TRBD2,15,once,CASSPSGGANGELFF,TGCGCCAGCAGCCCAAGCGGGGGGGCCAACGGGGAGCTGTTTTTT
TRBV5-4,TRBJ2-1,TRBD1,16,few,CASSTYRGRPYNEQFF,TGTGCCAGCAGTACCTACAGGGGGCGGCCCTACAATGAGCAGTTCTTC
TRBV9,TRBJ1-3,.,15,.,CASSVDGILGNTIYF,TGTGCCAGCAGCGTAGACGGGATTCTGGGAAACACCATATATTTT
TRBV11-2,TRBJ1-2,.,14,.,CASSLAGVNYGYTF,TGTGCCAGCAGCTTAGCAGGGGTGAACTATGGCTACACCTTC
TRBV6-1,TRBJ2-1,.,14,.,CASSLASSYNEQFF,TGTGCCAGCTCCCTAGCGAGCTCCTACAATGAGCAGTTCTTC
TRBV7-8,TRBJ2-7,.,13,.,CASSLSGPYEQYF,TGTGCCAGCAGCTTAAGCGGGCCCTACGAGCAGTACTTC
TRBV7-2,TRBJ1-1,.,13,once,CASSLLVDSEAFF,TGTGCCAGCAGCTTACTCGTCGACTCTGAAGCTTTCTTT
TRBV9,TRBJ1-5,.,15,.,CASSGAESLYQPQHF,TGTGCCAGCAGCGGGGCTGAGAGTTTGTACCAGCCCCAGCATTTT
TRBV25-1,TRBJ1-6,TRBD1,16,.,CASSEWRGQGNSPLHF,TGTGCCAGCAGTGAATGGAGGGGACAGGGGAATTCACCCCTCCACTTT
TRBV10-3,TRBJ1-1,.,13,.,CAISRDNIAEAFF,TGTGCCATCAGTCGGGACAACATTGCCGAAGCTTTCTTT
TRBV5-8,TRBJ1-6,.,8,.,CASSPIVF,TGTGCCAGCAGCCCTATCGTCTTT
TRBV28,TRBJ2-5,.,15,.,CASSSPAKRQETQYF,TGTGCCAGCAGTTCTCCCGCCAAGCGACAAGAGACCCAGTACTTC
TRBV5-1,TRBJ1-3,TRBD1,16,.,CASSLDTGATGNTIYF,TGCGCCAGCAGCTTGGATACAGGGGCGACTGGAAACACCATATATTTT
TRBV6-5,TRBJ2-3,.,13,few,CASSPRGTDTQYF,TGTGCCAGCAGTCCCAGGGGCACAGATACGCAGTATTTT
TRBV18,TRBJ1-4,TRBD1,15,.,CASSPPTGGNEKLFF,TGTGCCAGCTCACCACCGACAGGGGGCAATGAAAAACTGTTTTTT
TRBV4-1,TRBJ2-1,.,15,.,CASSPRVGLVHEQFF,TGCGCCAGCAGCCCCCGGGTGGGTTTGGTACATGAGCAGTTCTTC
TRBV5-1,TRBJ2-2,TRBD1,15,.,CASSRGDRAAGELFF,TGCGCCAGCAGCCGCGGTGACAGGGCGGCCGGGGAGCTGTTTTTT
TRBV29-1,TRBJ1-1,.,13,.,CSVGSGGNTEAFF,TGCAGCGTTGGTTCGGGGGGGAACACTGAAGCTTTCTTT
TRBV7-8,TRBJ2-1,.,14,.,CASSLDTYYNEQFF,TGTGCCAGCAGCTTAGATACATACTACAATGAGCAGTTCTTC
TRBV5-1,TRBJ2-3,.,15,.,CASSLALGGTDTQYF,TGCGCCAGCAGCTTGGCCTTAGGGGGCACAGATACGCAGTATTTT
TRBV6-5,TRBJ1-2,.,15,.,CASSLSYREDRGYTF,TGTGCCAGTTCACTCAGTTACAGGGAAGACAGAGGCTACACCTTC
TRBV4-1,TRBJ2-6,TRBD1,16,.,CASSHGTVSGANVLTF,TGCGCCAGCAGCCATGGGACAGTCTCTGGGGCCAACGTCCTGACTTTC
TRBV19,TRBJ1-1,.,11,.,CASSFSYEAFF,TGTGCCAGTAGTTTCAGTTATGAAGCTTTCTTT
TRBV23-1,TRBJ2-1,TRBD1,20,.,CASSQSREVRRDRDFNEQFF,TGCGCCAGCAGTCAATCTCGGGAGGTACGGCGGGACAGGGACTTCAATGAGCAGTTCTTC